The rows below give T cell receptor beta chains drawn from one sample of a study of human T cells and chemical hapten exposure. TCRdb re-derived calls from the RACE reads in MiXCR, one entry per CDR3 protein. This sample has under 450,000 distinct CDR3 sequences, with around 6% found just once. This specimen was whole blood, taken in connection with sensitization to the hapten diphenylcyclopropenone (DPC). The receptors were sampled from a woman between 18 and 29 years old with alopecia areata. Some clones in this sample may be carry-over from other donors' samples. The conserved cysteine and the conserved F or W are not part of the CDR3 here.

>TRBV4-1|TRBJ1-4
ASSQTGAATNEKLF
>TRBV5-1|TRBJ1-2
ASSLAGEGYT
>TRBV6-5|TRBJ2-3
ASRSTRTGGADTQY
>TRBV5-1|TRBJ2-5
ASSGAGRYRLEKTQY
>TRBV18|TRBJ2-3
ASSPPGRTTDTQY
>TRBV6-2/TRBV6-3|TRBJ2-7
ASSYSRDSSYEQY
>TRBV19|TRBJ2-5
ASADKHQETQY
>TRBV7-7|TRBJ1-1
ASSLLSAGPGTEAF
>TRBV20-1|TRBJ1-5
SARLTGRNQPQH
>TRBV25-1|TRBJ2-7
ASSSPTGDDRPYYEQY
>TRBV28|TRBJ1-6
ASSSTFSPLH
>TRBV3-1|TRBJ1-2
ASSQANPNYGYT
>TRBV6-2/TRBV6-3|TRBJ1-6
ASTDWGRNSPLH
>TRBV20-1|TRBJ2-7
SARGDRPYEQY
>TRBV7-9|TRBJ2-1
ASSLEPMREQF
>TRBV10-3|TRBJ1-1
AISESEGRSTEAF
>TRBV7-9|TRBJ2-1
ASSPTTGLAGP
>TRBV27|TRBJ2-5
ASSFTREDQETQY
>TRBV10-3|TRBJ1-2
AISESPRGSNYGYT
>TRBV29-1|TRBJ2-1
SAKGTSGGFPYNEQF
>TRBV29-1|TRBJ1-4
SVEEAAGDEKLF
>TRBV11-1|TRBJ2-1
ASSLGKQGRKYNEQF
>TRBV28|TRBJ2-7
ASTERAGKVYEQY
>TRBV20-1|TRBJ1-1
SARKLRAF
>TRBV6-1|TRBJ1-4
ASSENGRGGAKF
>TRBV11-1|TRBJ2-5
ASSSHLAGTLETQY
>TRBV6-5|TRBJ1-1
ASSYRQGYTEAF
>TRBV19|TRBJ2-3
ASSISRGGSTDTQY
>TRBV28|TRBJ2-1
ASSAPGSYNEQF
>TRBV5-1|TRBJ1-1
ASSHSTGGRTEAF
>TRBV4-1|TRBJ2-7
ASSQEQLSYEQY
>TRBV6-6|TRBJ2-7
ASSSRQGWNEQY
>TRBV5-5|TRBJ2-3
ASRLRGGGTDTQY
>TRBV4-1|TRBJ2-3
ASSQGRPSASVDTQY
>TRBV2|TRBJ1-2
ASSEGQDYGYT
>TRBV4-2|TRBJ1-4
ASSQDDRDEKLF
>TRBV7-2|TRBJ1-1
ASSFSSRMNTEAF
>TRBV10-3|TRBJ1-5
ATTGQGTGQPQH
>TRBV7-2|TRBJ1-2
ASSHDRNYGYT
>TRBV10-3|TRBJ1-1
AISESGENTEAF
>TRBV6-5|TRBJ1-2
ASSPHRYSSTGYT
>TRBV4-3|TRBJ2-1
ASSRGRGLSYNEQF
>TRBV12-3/TRBV12-4|TRBJ1-4
ASSLMRLDEKLF
>TRBV29-1|TRBJ1-1
SVEEGRQGRWNTEAF
>TRBV12-3/TRBV12-4|TRBJ2-7
ASSLQRGNSYEQY
>TRBV20-1|TRBJ2-1
SAYSAGGSNEQF
>TRBV20-1|TRBJ2-1
SARAGLGNEQF
>TRBV3-1|TRBJ1-1
ASSQGGGSVNTEAF
>TRBV2|TRBJ2-7
ASHASHSSYEQY
>TRBV3-1|TRBJ2-3
ASSRADTQY
>TRBV24-1|TRBJ1-1
ATSERVEDTEAF
>TRBV20-1|TRBJ1-6
SASLRDSYNSPLH
>TRBV5-1|TRBJ2-2
ASSVAELANTGELF
>TRBV10-3|TRBJ1-5
AISAEGARQPQH
>TRBV29-1|TRBJ2-5
SVEGAGGRETQY
>TRBV11-1|TRBJ1-2
ASSPTGVSGYT